This is a list of T cell receptor beta chains from one sample in a study of cytomegalovirus exposure and HLA in healthy donors. Using immunoSEQ multiplex PCR, the repertoire was profiled, and TCRdb retains in-frame clones only, with some absent. The sample has 180,000 or so clones; 65% to 85% are singletons. The specimen was PBMCs. These receptor sequences come from a girl under 18 in good health and CMV-seropositive. The CDR3 runs from the conserved cysteine through the conserved F or W. Each record gives: V gene, J gene, D gene, CDR3 DNA, CDR3 protein. A D gene is named only where the DNA matches it firmly.

V: TRBV29-1
J: TRBJ1-2
D: NA
DNA: TGCAGCGTGGCAGGTGTCTTTATGCACACCTTC
CDR3: CSVAGVFMHTF

V: TRBV7-6
J: TRBJ2-1
D: NA
DNA: TGTGCCAGCAGCTTAGAGGGTCTAGCGCCAAATGAGCAGTTCTTC
CDR3: CASSLEGLAPNEQFF

V: TRBV7-7
J: TRBJ2-1
D: TRBD2
DNA: TGTGCTAGCAGCTTAGTTGCGGGAGGCTACAATGAGCAGTTCTTC
CDR3: CASSLVAGGYNEQFF

V: TRBV5-1
J: TRBJ2-3
D: NA
DNA: TGCGCCAGCAGCTTGGTGGGGAGCGGGAGCACAGATACGCAGTATTTT
CDR3: CASSLVGSGSTDTQYF

V: TRBV19
J: TRBJ1-1
D: TRBD1
DNA: TGTGCCAGTAGTTTAGGAGGCAGGGGGCACACTGAAGCTTTCTTT
CDR3: CASSLGGRGHTEAFF

V: TRBV15
J: TRBJ2-7
D: NA
DNA: TGTGCCACCAGCAGGGCCGGGGAGGCCGACGAGCAGTACTTC
CDR3: CATSRAGEADEQYF

V: TRBV4-1
J: TRBJ1-3
D: TRBD1
DNA: TGCGCCAGCAGCCAACACATAACCGACAGGGCTGGAAACACCATATATTTT
CDR3: CASSQHITDRAGNTIYF

V: TRBV5-5
J: TRBJ1-5
D: NA
DNA: TGTGCCAGCAGCTTAAGCCTTCGGAGCAATCAGCCCCAGCATTTT
CDR3: CASSLSLRSNQPQHF

V: TRBV5-4
J: TRBJ2-3
D: NA
DNA: TGTGCCAGCAACGTTGGTGGGGCGGGATCCCCAGATACGCAGTATTTT
CDR3: CASNVGGAGSPDTQYF

V: TRBV11-2
J: TRBJ2-1
D: NA
DNA: TGTGCCAGCAGCTTAGTAGGGGGTCCCTACAATGAGCAGTTCTTC
CDR3: CASSLVGGPYNEQFF